The clone carrying this TCR beta chain was seen many times. Antigen specificity is unknown. A TCRbeta library incorporating unique molecular identifiers was prepared. TCRdb called the PCR reads again in MiXCR, with one record for every CDR3 protein. This table has 550,000 to 600,000 distinct CDR3 sequences, 20% to 25% appearing once. The CDR3 length is 15 residues. Germline CDR1 LGHDT, CDR2 YNNKEL (reference sequence). With 4 bases removed from V and 0 bases from J, the gap between germline ends came to 13 bases. These data come from a study of T-cell reconstitution after alpha-beta-depleted transplantation in children. Findings of the study overall: Newly generated T cells supplied most T-cell counts and diversity one year post-transplant. Expanded graft clones numbering several hundred reportedly gave rise to alpha-beta T cells about two months after transplant.

The sequencing here drew on PBMCs, mostly from graft donor cells, taken 360 days after TCRalphabeta/CD19-depleted stem cell transplant. The V and J genes are TRBV3-1 and TRBJ2-7; a weak D match, TRBD2 (5 bases). This receptor was taken from a boy in the first two years of life who had a stem cell transplant for acute myeloid leukemia, so the T cells may come from the graft donor. CDR3 bases: TGTGCCAGCAGCCGCCTTGCGGGTCCCTCCTACGAGCAGTACTTC. It specifies CASSRLAGPSYEQYF.